Below, one TCR beta chain is given with its context. This clone showed up just a few times. The antigen this receptor binds is unknown. Nothing much larger sits one base from this clone, and base qualities are not available. The source of the sample is a study of control samples from healthy donors and cancer patients (dated by TCRdb to the early 2020s). According to the germline V gene (reference sequence), CDR1 reads PRHDT and CDR2 reads FYEKMQ. After removal of 2 bases from V and 9 bases from J, the junction retains 8 bases not matched to a gene. There are 15 amino acids in the CDR3, from cysteine to phenylalanine inclusive. The kept DNA is CDR3 alone, 45 bases in frame from the first base. Receptors were amplified or captured by the immunoSEQ multiplex PCR assay. The source is immuneACCESS, and TCRdb retained only in-frame sequences with V and J called. Part of the clones is not carried over; for the studies checked, unresolved V genes explain less than half of this, and the remainder is unexplained. The sample table lists around 50,000 clones, about nine tenths of them with a count of one. The ten top clones hold around 1.6% of the sample.

The V and J segments used are TRBV13 and TRBJ2-1, with TRBD1 matching 9 junction bases. The sample was PBMCs. The source is a man between 40 and 49 years old with colorectal cancer. The nucleotide sequence is TGTGCCAGCAGCTTATGGGGACAGGGTGCGGGTGAGCAGTTCTTC. Its translation reads: CASSLWGQGAGEQFF.